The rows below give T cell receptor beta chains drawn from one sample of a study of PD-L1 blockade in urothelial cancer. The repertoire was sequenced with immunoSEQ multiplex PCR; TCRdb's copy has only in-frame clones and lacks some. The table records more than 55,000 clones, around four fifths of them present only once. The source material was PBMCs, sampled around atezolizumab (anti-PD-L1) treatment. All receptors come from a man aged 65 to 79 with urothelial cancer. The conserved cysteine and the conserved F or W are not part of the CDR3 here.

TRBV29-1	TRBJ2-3	SVEDIYRVGTDTQY
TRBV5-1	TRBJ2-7	ASSRAAGRLLFEQY
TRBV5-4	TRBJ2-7	ASSWDREYEQY
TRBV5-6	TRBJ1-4	ASSLQDNEKLF
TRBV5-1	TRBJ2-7	ASSLGSSGSYEQY
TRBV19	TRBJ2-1	ATLGQGARDEQF
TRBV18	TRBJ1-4	ATLGGDREKLF
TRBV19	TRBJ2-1	ASSITSSSSYNEQF
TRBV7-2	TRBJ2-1	ASSSDRFIYNEQF
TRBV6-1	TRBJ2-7	ASSDLTGAGEQY
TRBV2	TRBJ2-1	ASSSGSPYNEQF
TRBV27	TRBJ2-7	ASSLEAGGFEQY
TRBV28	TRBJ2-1	ASSFRLHRPDDNEQF
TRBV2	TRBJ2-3	ASSEVRQGSTDTQY
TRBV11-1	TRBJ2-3	ASSLGQDHTDTQY
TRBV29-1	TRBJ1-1	SVGTGDTLNTEAF
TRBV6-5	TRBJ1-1	ASNSIEEGFPEAF
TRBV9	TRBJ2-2	ASSLGQGLNTGELF
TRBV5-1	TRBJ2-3	ASNLASSTDTQY
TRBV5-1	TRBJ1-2	ASSLGRGGYGYT
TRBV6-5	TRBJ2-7	ASSYRRQYEQY
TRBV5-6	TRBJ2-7	ASSLAGQPRSYEQY
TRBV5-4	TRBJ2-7	ASSLMNADLYEQY
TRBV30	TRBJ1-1	AWSGKNRVGNTEAF
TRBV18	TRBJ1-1	ASSPNVQVNTEAF
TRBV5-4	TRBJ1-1	ASSLSLGIGAEAF
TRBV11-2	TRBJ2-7	ASSLNTENYEQY
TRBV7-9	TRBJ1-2	ASSLLLGALDGYT
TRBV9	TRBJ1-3	ASSQMTASGNTIY
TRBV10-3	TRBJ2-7	AISSPGQDYEQY
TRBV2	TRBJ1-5	ASSLTGGSPYSNQPQH
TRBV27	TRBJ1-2	ASSSGWGQGEDYGYT
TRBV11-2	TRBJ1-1	ASSLVMGQVNTEAF
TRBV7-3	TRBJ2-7	ASSLNDRASEQY
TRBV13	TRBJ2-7	ASSLKGIYEQY
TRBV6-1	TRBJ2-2	ASSDPLLAGATGELF
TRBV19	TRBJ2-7	ASSTFSGRTGYEQY
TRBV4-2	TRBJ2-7	ASSEDGTGRREQY
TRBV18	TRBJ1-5	ASSAAGYVEPQH
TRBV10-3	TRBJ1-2	AISELDRGSSGYT
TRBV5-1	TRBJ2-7	ASRRSLSSYEQY
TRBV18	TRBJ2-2	ASSPSSETGANTGELF
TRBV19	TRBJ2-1	ASSSQDKVQF
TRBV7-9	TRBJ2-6	ASSLPGNSGANVLT
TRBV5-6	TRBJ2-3	ASSSTTAGVADTQY
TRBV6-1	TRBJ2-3	ASSELAADTQY
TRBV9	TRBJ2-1	ASSPIRGGSRNEQF
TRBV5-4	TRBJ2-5	ASRSGGGSPQGETQY
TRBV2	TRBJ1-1	ASSRFEAF
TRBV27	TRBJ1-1	ASSNRGRSTEAF
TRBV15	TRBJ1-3	ATSRLGTANSGNTIY
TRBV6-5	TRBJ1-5	ASSYTPGGPQH
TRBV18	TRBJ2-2	ASSIQGLGTGELF
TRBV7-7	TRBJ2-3	ASSLGDQDTQY
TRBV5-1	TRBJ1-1	ASSSTGQGMNTEAF